This TCR beta chain was captured by sequencing in a study of PD-1 blockade in classical Hodgkin lymphoma. Whole-study context: Treatment was intravenous nivolumab, 3 mg/kg every 2 weeks, until progression. General study results and limits: As was reported, newly diagnosed patients showed lower baseline TCR diversity than healthy donors did. Diversity similar to that of newly diagnosed patients was seen at baseline in complete responders. TCR diversity in CD4+, not CD8+, cells rose significantly by C4D1.

V shed 4 bases and J shed 8 bases, with 9 bases lying between them. Germline V lookup: CDR1 SEHNR, CDR2 FQNEAQ (reference sequence). This CDR3 has 13 residues. Sequenced by immunoSEQ multiplex PCR; TCRdb stores in-frame clones only, minus some. Of over 15,000 clones detected, 65% appear once; the ten largest clones hold approximately 8.8%. Relapse was seen in all patients after autologous stem cell transplantation, and brentuximab vedotin exposure was variable. Notes on this clone: As yet, its antigen is unknown.

The sequence was obtained from a human donor with classical Hodgkin lymphoma. This material consisted of peripheral blood mononuclear cells (PBMCs), taken before the second cycle of nivolumab. This rearrangement joins TRBV7-9 to TRBJ1-6; the D is unclear. CDR3 sequence reads: CASSSTADSPLHF. CDR3 sequence (DNA): TGTGCCAGCAGCTCCACAGCGGATTCACCCCTCCACTTT.